A single sample is the source of the 28 T cell receptor beta chains below, sequenced in a study of cytomegalovirus exposure and HLA in healthy donors. The study ran its PCR with 60 Vbeta and 13 Jbeta primers. Using immunoSEQ multiplex PCR, the repertoire was profiled, and TCRdb retains in-frame clones only, with some absent. The table has 85,000 to 120,000 clones, 75% seen once. The material sequenced was PBMCs. All receptors come from a male donor in good health and CMV-seropositive.

The chain couples TRBV7-8 to TRBJ1-1, with 8 nucleotides matching TRBD1. This CDR3 region has 14 residues. Trimming removed 0 bases from V and 8 bases from J; junction bases left unmatched: 5. CDR1 and CDR2 (germline): SGHVS, FQNEAQ. CDR3: CASSLATGEAEAFF. As DNA, the CDR3 is TGTGCCAGCAGCTTAGCGACAGGGGAGGCAGAAGCTTTCTTT.

The V call is TRBV6-5, the J call TRBJ2-7; TRBD1 might be the D (6 bases). This CDR3 is built from 14 residues. Germline CDR1 MNHEY, CDR2 SVGAGI. The ends were cut back, 6 bases at V and 0 bases at J, with 12 bases in the middle. CDR3 loop: CASSTRDTSYEQYF. DNA of the CDR3: TGTGCCAGCAGCACCCGGGACACCTCCTACGAGCAGTACTTC.

This clone was seen a handful of times. CDR3 residues: CAWSVRYSNSPLHF. The CDR3 DNA follows: TGTGCCTGGAGTGTACGGTACAGTAATTCACCCCTCCACTTT. The V gene is TRBV30, the J gene TRBJ1-6; D not certain. Germline CDR1 and CDR2: GTSNPN and SVGIG (reference sequence). Trimming removed 0 bases from V and 6 bases from J, with 9 bases in between. This CDR3 contains 14 residues.

The chain links TRBV6-5 to TRBJ1-2; tentatively, D is TRBD1 (6 bases). Deletions cut 6 bases from V and 4 bases from J, with 18 bases between. CDR1 MNHEY and CDR2 SVGAGI come from the germline V gene. CDR3 size: 15 residues. CDR3 residues: CASSWTTGTGYGYTF. Written as DNA, the CDR3 is TGTGCCAGCAGCTGGACAACAGGGACGGGCTATGGCTACACCTTC.

The J gene is TRBJ2-2, the V gene TRBV19; possible D gene TRBD1, 5 bases. Trimming cost V 5 bases and J 5 bases, with 15 bases left between them. This CDR3 spans 15 amino acids. CDR1 is LNHDA and CDR2 is SQIVND in the germline V gene (reference sequence). CDR3 sequence reads: CASSYGQGLTGELFF. CDR3 DNA: TGTGCCAGTAGTTATGGGCAGGGTTTAACCGGGGAGCTGTTTTTT.

This chain connects TRBV5-6 to TRBJ2-7, with 9 bases fitting TRBD1. The J segment lost 3 bases and the V segment lost 4 bases, leaving 5 bases of the junction unmatched. From germline, CDR1 is SGHDT and CDR2 YYEEEE. This CDR3 region has 14 residues. CDR3 DNA sequence: TGTGCCAGCAGCGGGGACAGGGCGTTCTACGAGCAGTACTTC. This codes for CASSGDRAFYEQYF.

The chain links TRBV7-9 to TRBJ2-7; TRBD1 might be the D (5 bases). This CDR3 contains 13 residues. The ends were cut back, 0 bases at V and 9 bases at J, with 12 bases in the middle. Germline V gene lookup returns CDR1 SEHNR and CDR2 FQNEAQ (reference sequence). The CDR3 nucleotides read TGTGCCAGCAGCTTAGCCGGGCCTAGGGGGCAGTACTTC. Protein sequence: CASSLAGPRGQYF.

V is TRBV6-1 and J is TRBJ2-1; no firm D call. Germline lookup yields CDR1 MNHNS and CDR2 SASEGT. The CDR3 sequence is 13 residues long. V lost 1 base, J lost 9 bases, and 10 bases lay in between. For the CDR3, the DNA is TGTGCCAGCAGTGAAGTAAGCAACAGTGAGCAGTTCTTC. It yields the protein CASSEVSNSEQFF.

This chain links TRBV5-1 with TRBJ2-5; TRBD2 is a possible D gene (6 bases). The DNA end favors TRBJ2-7, so the J call may be wrong. CDR3 length: 15 residues. Germline assignment: CDR1 SGHRS and CDR2 YFSETQ. The CDR3 DNA sequence: TGCGCCAGCAGCGCCACCCCCGGGAGCTCCTACGAGCAGTACTTC. Protein product: CASSATPGSSYEQYF.

CDR3 DNA: TGTGCCAGCGGAATGGACAGGGGCATTCAGCCCCAGCATTTT. Translated: CASGMDRGIQPQHF. This sequence joins TRBV6-5 and TRBJ1-5; TRBD1 aligns across 9 bases. This CDR3 region has 14 residues. In germline, CDR1 is MNHEY, CDR2 SVGAGI. Trimming took 8 bases from V and 6 from J; bases not matched to a gene: 8.

The CDR3 loop reads CASSYSIGGRGGYTF. CDR3 DNA: TGTGCCAGCAGTTACTCGATCGGGGGGCGCGGTGGCTACACCTTC. The rearrangement links TRBV6-5 to TRBJ1-2, with a tentative D call TRBD1 (6 bases). Germline loops: CDR1 MNHEY, CDR2 SVGAGI. Trimming took 0 bases from V and 7 from J, leaving 15 bases between them. CDR3 length: 15 amino acids.

This clone occurred a few times. The rearrangement links TRBV28 to TRBJ2-5, with D possibly TRBD1 on 5 matching bases. V dropped 8 bases and J dropped 0 bases, with 10 bases sitting between them. The CDR3 length is 13 residues. Germline V gives CDR1 MDHEN, CDR2 SYDVKM. The CDR3 bases are TGTGCCAGCGCGAGACAGTACCAAGAGACCCAGTACTTC. The encoded protein is CASARQYQETQYF.

The gene calls are TRBV19 and TRBJ2-1; TRBD2 agrees at 8 bases. The CDR3 runs to 15 residues. V was pared by 5 bases and J by 2 bases, with 5 bases of the junction left unmatched. Germline CDR1 and CDR2: LNHDA and SQIVND (reference sequence). DNA for the CDR3: TGTGCCAGTAGTGTCACTAGCGGACCCTACAATGAGCAGTTCTTC. The encoded protein is CASSVTSGPYNEQFF.

The chain joins TRBV5-1 to TRBJ2-2, with TRBD1 identical over 10 bases. The CDR3 contains 15 residues. The germline V gene encodes CDR1 SGHRS and CDR2 YFSETQ. With 5 bases clipped from V and 6 bases from J, the junction kept 7 bases outside the gene matches. CDR3 sequence: CASRPTGGLAGELFF. The CDR3 nucleotides read TGCGCCAGCAGGCCGACAGGGGGCTTGGCCGGGGAGCTGTTTTTT.

The V gene is TRBV21-1, the J gene TRBJ2-7; TRBD2 reflects the table's D call only, with no check against the DNA. TRBV21-1 is deemed a pseudogene. The CDR3 consists of 17 residues. CDR3 in amino acids: CASRPGLAGDSPYEQYF. CDR3 sequence (DNA): TGTGCCAGCAGACCGGGACTAGCGGGGGATAGTCCCTACGAGCAGTACTTC.

J is TRBJ1-5 and V is TRBV28; D uncertain. Germline V gives CDR1 MDHEN, CDR2 SYDVKM. Trimming shortened V by 4 bases and J by 2 bases, and 12 bases separated the two germline ends. This CDR3 is built from 15 residues. The chain's CDR3 is CASSSGVSGNQPQHF. The DNA of the CDR3 is TGTGCCAGCAGTTCCGGGGTGAGTGGCAATCAGCCCCAGCATTTT.

The chain is built from TRBV7-2 and TRBJ1-6; the D gene is possibly TRBD1 (6 bases). CDR3 size: 15 residues. V was pared by 6 bases and J by 6 bases, with 15 bases between. Germline loops: CDR1 SGHTA, CDR2 FQGNSA. CDR3 sequence (DNA): TGTGCCAGCAGTCTTCTCGGACAGTCTAATTCACCCCTCCACTTT. Its protein product is CASSLLGQSNSPLHF.

This chain links TRBV5-1 with TRBJ2-2; D may be TRBD1 (5 bases). V shed 4 bases and J shed 0 bases, with 13 bases lying between them. This CDR3 is 16 amino acids long. Per the germline V gene, CDR1 is SGHRS and CDR2 is YFSETQ. CDR3 protein: CASSGQGGANTGELFF. The CDR3 nucleotides read TGCGCCAGCAGCGGGCAGGGCGGCGCGAACACCGGGGAGCTGTTTTTT.

V is TRBV5-4 and J is TRBJ1-4, with D possibly TRBD1 on 5 matching bases. The germline V gene encodes CDR1 SGHNT and CDR2 YYREEE (reference sequence). V lost 3 bases to trimming and J lost 5 bases, with 11 bases between them. This CDR3 contains 14 residues. Written as DNA, the CDR3 is TGTGCCAGCAGCTCGGGAGGGACCAATGAAAAACTGTTTTTT. Translating gives CASSSGGTNEKLFF. The full variable domain, its missing parts supplied by reference TRBV5-4 and TRBJ1-4, is ETGVTQSPTHLIKTRGQQVTLRCSSQSGHNTVSWYQQALGQGPQFIFQYYREEENGRGNFPPRFSGLQFPNYSSELNVNALELDDSALYLCASSSGGTNEKLFFGSGTQLSVL.

The chain joins TRBV15 to TRBJ1-5; D is undetermined. Trimming removed 0 bases from V and 2 bases from J, with 8 bases in between. Germline CDR1 is LNHNV and CDR2 is YYDKDF (reference sequence). The CDR3 consists of 15 residues. As DNA, the CDR3 is TGTGCCACCAGCAGAGACTTGGGCGGCAATCAGCCCCAGCATTTT. It specifies CATSRDLGGNQPQHF.

V usage is TRBV7-9 and J usage is TRBJ2-1, with D possibly being TRBD2 (6 bases). Trimming took off 5 bases at V and 0 bases at J, with 23 bases between the two ends. Germline CDR1 and CDR2: SEHNR and FQNEAQ (reference sequence). CDR3 length equals 19 residues. The CDR3 reads CASSLEWDAGRSSYNEQFF. The DNA for the CDR3 is TGTGCCAGCAGCCTAGAGTGGGATGCAGGGAGGAGCTCCTACAATGAGCAGTTCTTC.

The chain recombines TRBV6-1 with TRBJ2-5, with TRBD2 matching 10 bases. The V segment lost 4 bases and the J segment 9 bases; nucleotides outside the gene matches: 8. From germline, CDR1 is MNHNS and CDR2 SASEGT. The length of the CDR3 is 14 residues. The chain's CDR3 is CASSVGSGGSSQYF. CDR3 coding DNA: TGTGCCAGCAGTGTCGGTAGCGGGGGGTCTTCCCAGTACTTC.

This clone was detected a few times. This rearrangement joins TRBV2 to TRBJ2-5, with 9 bases that match TRBD1. The DNA end is a closer match to TRBJ2-7, so the J assignment may be wrong. CDR3 length: 15 residues. CDR1 and CDR2 (germline): SNHLY, FYNNEI. CDR3 in amino acids: CASSRTGGKGLEQYF. In DNA form, the CDR3 reads TGTGCCAGCAGTAGAACAGGGGGCAAAGGGCTCGAGCAGTACTTC.

The rearrangement links TRBV5-4 to TRBJ2-7, with D uncertain. The CDR3 spans 14 residues. Germline CDR1 SGHNT, CDR2 YYREEE (reference sequence). Between the trimmed V and J ends, which lost 2 bases and 2 bases, there was a span of 11 bases. DNA for the CDR3: TGTGCCAGCAGCTTAGGTACAGTGACCTACGAGCAGTACTTC. This codes for CASSLGTVTYEQYF.

The chain couples TRBV5-5 to TRBJ1-3; maybe TRBD1 (6 bases). The CDR3 length is 13 residues. Looked up from germline, CDR1 is SGHKS and CDR2 is YYEKEE (reference sequence). Trimming cost V 0 bases and J 9 bases, with 10 bases left between them. As DNA, the CDR3 is TGTGCCAGCAGCTTGGTTTCCAGGGGCACCATATATTTT. As protein: CASSLVSRGTIYF. The whole variable domain, filled in from reference TRBV5-5 and TRBJ1-3, reads DAGVTQSPTHLIKTRGQQVTLRCSPISGHKSVSWYQQVLGQGPQFIFQYYEKEERGRGNFPDRFSARQFPNYSSELNVNALLLGDSALYLCASSLVSRGTIYFGEGSWLTVV.

A note on this clone: Mismatch with germline at one junction end may stem from a read error. V gene TRBV19 combines with J gene TRBJ1-2, with D possibly matching TRBD1 (6 bases). Germline loops: CDR1 LNHDA, CDR2 SQIVND (reference sequence). CDR3 length: 12 amino acids. CDR3 sequence reads: CASSNQGYGYPF. In DNA form, the CDR3 reads TGTGCCAGTAGTAACCAGGGGTATGGCTACCCCTTC.

The rearrangement joins TRBV5-4 to TRBJ2-1, with a weak D call TRBD1 (6 bases). V lost 1 base, J lost 7 bases, and 18 bases lay in between. CDR1 and CDR2 (germline): SGHNT, YYREEE (reference sequence). This CDR3 comprises 16 residues. The CDR3 here is CASSLKDSPTGNEQFF. The CDR3 DNA follows: TGTGCCAGCAGCTTGAAGGACAGCCCCACGGGGAATGAGCAGTTCTTC.

The chain employs TRBV30 and TRBJ2-2; possibly TRBD2 for D (5 bases). V shed 6 bases and J shed 1 base, with 9 bases lying between them. In germline, CDR1 is GTSNPN, CDR2 SVGIG (reference sequence). The CDR3 is 13 residues long. CDR3 amino acids: CACSGKNTGELFF. The DNA of the CDR3 is TGTGCCTGTTCCGGGAAGAACACCGGGGAGCTGTTTTTT.